One T cell receptor (beta chain) is described in this entry. This sample was taken from a study of blood T cell repertoires in COVID-19. Original data processing: Researchers report that nucleated cell counts were estimated from reference gene primer amplification. The protocol was immunoSEQ multiplex PCR, while the TCRdb copy is restricted to in-frame clones and leaves out a portion. From that table come the V and J calls and clone size; the DNA was used to work out D and trimming. The sample contains approximately 330,000 clones, 65% to 90% of which appear only once. This clonotype originated in a woman between 35 and 50 years old with acute COVID-19. The specimen was PBMCs or T cells enriched from blood (not recorded which).

The CDR3 region is CASSSLGGPIIPDTQYF. The CDR3 DNA reads as TGTGCCAGCAGCTCCCTGGGGGGACCAATCATACCAGATACGCAGTATTTT. The chain joins TRBV13 to TRBJ2-3, with D possibly TRBD2 on 6 matching bases. Trimming removed 4 bases at V and 4 bases at J, with 21 bases between. The germline V gene encodes CDR1 PRHDT and CDR2 FYEKMQ (reference sequence). The CDR3 covers 17 residues.